The 10 T cell receptor beta chains below all came from one sample that was sequenced in a study of CD8 T cells in ankylosing spondylitis. Using its own MiXCR run on the 5' RACE reads, TCRdb lists one record per CDR3 protein. The sample holds 300,000 to 350,000 distinct CDR3 sequences, approximately 10% seen once. Sequencing input: blood, either unsorted or a sorted T cell fraction (not recorded which). The receptor set was obtained from a female donor with ankylosing spondylitis or in good health (not recorded which).

This clonotype occurred a few times. V is TRBV19 and J is TRBJ2-1; 14 bases match TRBD2. Per germline, CDR1 LNHDA and CDR2 SQIVND (reference sequence). The length of the CDR3 is 15 residues. J gave up 6 bases and V 6 bases, and 4 bases lay outside the gene matches. The CDR3 DNA sequence: TGTGCCAGTAGACCCGGGACTAGCGGGGGCAATGAGCAGTTCTTC. The encoded protein is CASRPGTSGGNEQFF.

The J gene is TRBJ1-3, the V gene TRBV12-3 or TRBV12-4, with TRBD1 identical over 7 bases. This CDR3 is 16 amino acids long. Trimming removed 5 bases from V and 3 bases from J; junction bases left unmatched: 10. The CDR3 region has the DNA TGTGCCAGCAGTCCATATATGACAGGGCATGGAAACACCATATATTTT. As protein: CASSPYMTGHGNTIYF.

Many counts were recorded for this clonotype. V gene TRBV4-2 combines with J gene TRBJ2-2, with no clear D. V was shortened by 4 bases and J by 4 bases, with 16 bases between the two germline ends. This CDR3 has 16 residues. CDR1 LGHNA and CDR2 YNFKEQ come from the germline V gene. As DNA, the CDR3 is TGTGCCAGCAGCCTGGCAGGCCCTCCTAGCACCGGGGAGCTGTTTTTT. It is translated as CASSLAGPPSTGELFF.

The rearrangement links TRBV7-8 to TRBJ2-7; the match to TRBD2 covers 9 bases. The CDR3 has 15 residues. The V gene's germline CDR1 is SGHVS and CDR2 FQNEAQ. V trimming: 5 bases; J trimming: 2 bases; junction bases outside the gene matches: 7. The CDR3: CASSPLAGGAYEQYF. The CDR3 bases are TGTGCCAGCAGCCCTCTGGCGGGAGGGGCCTACGAGCAGTACTTC.

The chain joins TRBV20-1 to TRBJ1-2; D possibly corresponds to TRBD1 (6 bases). This CDR3 has 13 residues. Germline assignment: CDR1 DFQATT and CDR2 SNEGSKA (reference sequence). V was clipped by 1 base and J by 7 bases, with 13 bases between them. CDR3 nucleotides: TGCAGTGCTAGAGTGGGGGCGGATAGTGGCTACACCTTC. As protein: CSARVGADSGYTF.

This sequence joins TRBV7-8 and TRBJ2-5; D is unclear. With 0 bases removed from V and 4 bases from J, the gap between germline ends came to 12 bases. CDR1 and CDR2 from the germline V gene are SGHVS and FQNEAQ. CDR3 length equals 15 residues. This CDR3 is CASSLAYSNSETQYF. As DNA, the CDR3 is TGTGCCAGCAGCTTAGCTTATTCCAATTCAGAGACCCAGTACTTC.

This clonotype was picked up one time. A much larger clone differs from this one at a single base, so this may be a read error. The chain links TRBV5-6 to TRBJ1-3; D gene ambiguous. Germline CDR1 is SGHDT and CDR2 is YYEEEE. This CDR3 has 15 residues. DNA of the CDR3: TGTGCCAGCAGCCCTGGACCCGATCCTGGAAACACCACATATTTT. This codes for CASSPGPDPGNTTYF.

This sequence joins TRBV10-2 and TRBJ2-7; tentatively, D is TRBD2 (6 bases). Trimming removed 10 bases at V and 6 bases at J, with 10 bases between. The CDR3 has 10 residues. CDR1 and CDR2 from the germline V gene are WSHSY and SAAADI. CDR3 DNA sequence: TGCGCCACCCACGGGGGCGAGCAGTACTTC. It yields the protein CATHGGEQYF.

A word on this clonotype: One base away lies a much larger clone, so this may be a sequencing read error. The chain employs TRBV12-3 or TRBV12-4 and TRBJ2-2; TRBD2 is a possible D gene (5 bases). The CDR3 is 14 residues long. CDR3 protein: CASSSNSNTGELLF. DNA of the CDR3: TGTGCCAGCAGTTCCAACTCGAACACCGGGGAGCTGCTTTTT.

This clonotype was seen a handful of times. V usage is TRBV6-1 and J usage is TRBJ1-5; D unclear. Trimming removed 0 bases from V and 2 bases from J, with 11 bases in between. This CDR3 region has 16 residues. Germline CDR1 reads MNHNS; CDR2 reads SASEGT. CDR3 coding DNA: TGTGCCAGCAGTGAAGCAGCCGGGGTGGGCAATCAGCCCCAGCATTTT. This translates into CASSEAAGVGNQPQHF.